This T cell receptor (beta chain) was observed in a study of spatial heterogeneity in lung cancer. On this clonotype itself: With a much larger clone just one base away, this may be a read error.

Time point specified: blood at routine non-recurrence follow-up after resection. V dropped 0 bases and J dropped 2 bases, with 10 bases sitting between them. Germline loops: CDR1 SGDLS, CDR2 YYNGEE. CDR3 length equals 15 residues. TCRdb itself ran the 5' RACE reads through MiXCR, one entry per CDR3 protein. The sample yields around 18,000 distinct CDR3 sequences, less than 9.5% seen once. The V and J genes are TRBV9 and TRBJ2-3; TRBD1 is a possible D gene (6 bases). Sequenced here: PBMCs, sampled at follow-up. The TCR comes from a male donor with early-stage non-small cell lung cancer. Written as DNA, the CDR3 is TGTGCCAGCAGCGTAGGGGGACACCACACAGATACGCAGTATTTT. Protein sequence: CASSVGGHHTDTQYF.